Below, one T cell receptor beta chain is given with its context. The data derive from a study of blood T cell repertoires in COVID-19. Study context: Donors in the United States, Italy and Spain gave samples during acute or convalescent COVID-19. T cells, B-cell-depleted T cells, or PBMCs provided the cDNA or gDNA that served as material.

Original analysis: For nucleated cells, counts were estimated from reference gene primer amplification. TCRdb keeps only in-frame clones here, not all; method: immunoSEQ multiplex PCR. V and J calls and clone size are as listed in that table; D and trimming were resolved from the DNA. The sample lists about 170,000 clones, about 85% seen once, with more than 6.5% in the top ten. Trimming took off 1 base at V and 2 bases at J, with 10 bases between the two ends. The germline V gene encodes CDR1 LNHNV and CDR2 YYDKDF (reference sequence). CDR3 length: 15 residues. This sequence was found in a woman older than 75 in a cohort sampled during active or convalescent COVID-19. V gene TRBV15 combines with J gene TRBJ2-3, with D maybe TRBD2 (5 bases). Sequenced input: peripheral blood. CDR3: CATSRVRDPTDTQYF. The CDR3 DNA reads TGTGCCACCAGCAGAGTGAGGGATCCCACAGATACGCAGTATTTT.